This T cell receptor beta chain was captured by sequencing in a study of tumor-infiltrating lymphocytes in primary liver carcinoma. Study as a whole: Between about 4 and 10 cm across, the tumors were all of stage T1-T3 N0M0. Study-level findings and limits: Blood trailed tumors significantly in top-250-clone fraction (p = 0.039).

The tissue used was unsorted bulk material of about 20-33 mg. RNA and DNA were co-extracted from it with the AllPrep DNA/RNA mini kit. Starting material of 400 to 600 ng total RNA yielded TCR beta cDNA via a constant-region primer. Libraries for TCR beta were built through three nested multiplex PCR rounds, which together made up a slightly modified ARM-PCR procedure. The first two PCR rounds used TRBV1-TRBV30 forward primers with a C-beta reverse primer, about 10 cycles each. TCRdb used MiXCR to reprocess the multiplex PCR reads, holding one entry per CDR3 protein. The data hold 90,000 to 150,000 distinct CDR3 sequences, with approximately 71% observed a single time. With respect to this clonotype: The antigen is unknown.

Germline V CDR1 and CDR2: SEHNR, FQNEAQ (reference sequence). The CDR3 runs to 17 residues. V trimming: 9 bases; J trimming: 4 bases; junction bases outside the gene matches: 13. The receptor was isolated from a woman aged 55-69 years with primary liver carcinoma and hepatitis B virus infection. What was sequenced was tumor-adjacent normal liver tissue. V is TRBV7-9 and J is TRBJ2-2; 11 nucleotides line up with TRBD2. CDR3: CASRRETSGNTTGELFF. The CDR3 DNA is TGTGCCAGTAGGCGAGAGACTAGCGGGAACACCACCGGGGAGCTGTTTTTT.